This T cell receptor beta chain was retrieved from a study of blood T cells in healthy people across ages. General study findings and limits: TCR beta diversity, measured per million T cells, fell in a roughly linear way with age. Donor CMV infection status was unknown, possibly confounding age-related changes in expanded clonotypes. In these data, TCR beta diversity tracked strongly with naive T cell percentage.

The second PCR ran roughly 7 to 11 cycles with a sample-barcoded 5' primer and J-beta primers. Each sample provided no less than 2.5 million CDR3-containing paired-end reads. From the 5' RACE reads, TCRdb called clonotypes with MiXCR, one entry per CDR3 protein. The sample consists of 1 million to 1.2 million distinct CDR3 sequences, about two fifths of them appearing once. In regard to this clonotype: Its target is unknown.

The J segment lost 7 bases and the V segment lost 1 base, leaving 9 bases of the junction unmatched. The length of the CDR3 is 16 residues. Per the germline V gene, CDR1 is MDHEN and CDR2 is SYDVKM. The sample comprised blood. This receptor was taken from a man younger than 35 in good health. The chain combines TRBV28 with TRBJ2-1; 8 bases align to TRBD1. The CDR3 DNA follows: TGTGCCAGCAGTTTATTGCAGGGGGCGATTTGGAATGAGCAGTTCTTC. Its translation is CASSLLQGAIWNEQFF.